Below, one T cell receptor (beta chain) is given with its context. It lacks a known antigen. Base qualities are not recorded, but no much larger clone differs from it by a single base. This specimen comes from a study of cytomegalovirus exposure and HLA in healthy donors (dated by TCRdb to the late 2010s). Background for the entire study: In an earlier analysis of 587 of the donors, less than 350 Gb of sequence data and approximately 120 million unique TCR beta sequences from roughly 180 million T cells were reported. An early release that covered fewer than 750 HLA-typed donors contained approximately 290 gigabases of sequencing data and tens of millions of unique TCR sequences. Of the roughly 400 genotyped donors, less than 85% were placed in the genetic ancestry cluster associated with self-reported Caucasian donors. The study aimed to test whether signatures of past pathogen exposure could be identified by cataloging public T cell receptors. The study used immunosequencing to profile the T cell repertoires of several hundred subjects and linked those repertoires to cytomegalovirus serostatus. Along with the 666-subject first cohort, a separate validation cohort of over a hundred different subjects was used. To predict cytomegalovirus infection status, the study combined high-throughput TCR immunosequencing, statistical association of individual TCRs with disease status, and machine learning. To study patterns of TCR occurrence, a later analysis re-analyzed previously published TCR beta repertoires from around 670 donors and added high-resolution HLA genotyping. Rather than using new phenotypic data, the later analysis identified candidate immune exposures from TCR beta sequences and from how often those sequences occurred across donors. An earlier analysis of 587 of the donors applied high-throughput TCR beta sequencing to assess whether each TCR beta V gene segment acted as functional or pseudogenic. Donor age, sex, ethnicity and CMV serostatus were compiled alongside the repertoire data. A later genetic analysis used genome-wide SNP genotypes for about 65% of the 666 donors, treating that subset as a discovery cohort. All discovery cohort repertoires had been generated on a single sequencing platform. Class I and class II HLA loci were covered by the typing at four-digit resolution. The number of typed donors differed by locus: about 620-630 for A, B, C, DRB1 and DQB1; 500 to 550 for DQA1; 606 for DPA1; and roughly 490 for DPB1. Four or five DR-DQ haplotypes were treated as single units for association and clustering because of strong linkage in the cohort. Among 300 to 500 genotyped donors of the cohort, an average of roughly 230,000 unique TCR beta nucleotide sequences was sequenced per donor, of which about 18% were non-productive.

The V and J ends are trimmed by 3 bases and 8 bases, leaving 13 bases between them. The germline V gene supplies CDR1 MDHEN and CDR2 SYDVKM. Reading from cysteine to phenylalanine, the CDR3 counts 13 amino acids. Only CDR3 DNA is held: 39 bases, read in frame from base 1. Summary of the overall study and its limitations: Sequencing depth was assumed to be roughly uniform across donors in the presence/absence analyses, though that assumption may not hold. Because the 87-base-pair reads could not distinguish some IMGT-functional V segments, including TRBV6-2 and TRBV6-3, those segments were excluded. The classifier was reported to diagnose cytomegalovirus status with high specificity and sensitivity in both the original and validation cohorts. A later genetic analysis reported fewer N-insertions in productive TCRs among donors in an Asian-associated ancestry cluster than the roughly 620-donor mean. For the cohort, immune exposure information was limited to CMV serostatus. The authors suggested that the approach could potentially be generalized to other disease states and immunological phenotypes. A total of some 180 TCR beta chains were listed by the study as associated with cytomegalovirus. A later analysis found that TCR association rates varied across HLA loci, with DRB1 alleles showing the most associated TCRs and HLA-C alleles the fewest. The earlier analysis of approximately 590 of the donors excluded some 15 rarely observed V segments, including chromosome 9 orphons, because counts were too low. A later analysis reported that several top co-occurrence clusters appeared linked to parvovirus B19, influenza, CMV and Epstein-Barr virus. This cohort had only TCR beta chains sequenced, and the lack of alpha or paired-chain data limited which features could be detected. Most TCR sequences were observed very rarely across donors, whereas some public TCRs were present in many individuals. An earlier analysis of approximately 570 of the donors showed that most TCR beta V segments appeared in productive rearrangements either about 87% or about 30% of the time, which broadly matched IMGT annotations. The sequencing pipeline was judged likely to have produced a cluster of highly shared sequence variants as a technical artifact. V-gene and J-gene trimming of TCR beta chains was associated with a missense DCLRE1C variant in a later genetic analysis, and the association was replicated in an independent cohort. A further reported finding was that TCR beta sequences accurately predicted the HLA-A and HLA-B alleles for most subjects in the first cohort. In a later analysis, HLA-associated TCR beta chains showed more clonal expansion and lower generation probabilities than non-associated chains that were equally common. Strong co-occurrence of HLA alleles, especially DR and DQ, made assigning TCR associations to individual alleles difficult. Specific HLA alleles were associated with 15,000 to 20,000 TCR beta sequences at a false discovery rate of 0.05 in a later analysis. In vitro tests confirmed that a few of the cytomegalovirus-associated TCR beta chains recognize cytomegalovirus antigens. Correlated functional status among segregating V segments might reflect linkage disequilibrium, but an unknown experimental factor could not be ruled out. HLA typing was unavailable for some donors at each locus, so association tests used only the typed subset. A later analysis found that most CMV-associated TCR beta chains appeared HLA-restricted, with HLA associations seemingly driven largely by CMV exposure.

Library generation was performed with the immunoSEQ multiplex PCR assay. For the multiplex PCR, a mixture combining 60 forward primers for TCR Vbeta segments and 13 reverse primers for TCR Jbeta segments was used. The CDR3 region of rearranged TCR beta genes was amplified from genomic DNA with a multiplex PCR assay. The amplified TCR beta libraries were sequenced on the Illumina HiSeq System as 87-base-pair reads. As for the original processing: A later analysis counted tens of millions of unique TCR beta chains across the 640 or so repertoires, and 9.5 million to 11 million of these chains were shared by at least two donors. Raw reads were error-corrected and collapsed into unique sequences by a nearest-neighbor algorithm in which closely related sequences were merged to remove PCR and sequencing errors. CDR3 sequences were aligned to IMGT reference sequences to assign V, D and J gene segments. For a sequence to be retained, at least a six-nucleotide match to both a V gene segment and a J gene segment was required. A rearrangement was called productive if the CDR3 had no stop codons and remained in frame with V and J, and every other rearrangement was called non-productive. CDR3 was defined according to IMGT convention as the region running from the second conserved V-encoded cysteine to the conserved J-encoded phenylalanine. In an earlier analysis of approximately 500 of the donors, sequences lacking an unambiguous match to a single V gene segment were excluded. An earlier analysis of several hundred of the donors called V segments functional above 56.7% productive rearrangements and segregating when the between-donor standard deviation exceeded 5%. A statistical classification framework was built for diagnosing cytomegalovirus status from the catalog of TCR beta chain sequences. V and J gene assignment, in a later analysis, came from comparing TCR nucleotide sequences with IMGT/GENE-DB human TR gene sequences. A later analysis assigned CDR3 sequences and most-parsimonious VDJ recombination scenarios with the TCRdist pipeline. A later analysis defined each TCR beta chain by its CDR3 amino acid sequence plus V-gene family, and excluded reads lacking a unique V-gene family. To address suspected cross-contamination and a sequencing artifact, a later analysis removed 592 highly shared, low-generation-probability nucleotide sequences. In a later analysis, a clonal expansion index was calculated for each public chain from normalized within-repertoire ranks of inferred template counts. In a later analysis, generation probabilities were computed using a VDJ recombination model fitted to out-of-frame rearrangements, and the results were checked against IGoR. In a later analysis, TCR-TCR, TCR-HLA and TCR-CMV co-occurrence was scored with hypergeometric tests, and a repertoire-size bias correction was applied to TCR pairs. In a later analysis, false discovery rates were estimated by permuting HLA or CMV assignments 20 times. A later analysis grouped co-occurring TCRs with DBSCAN, adding TCRdist sequence similarity when clustering within HLA-allele-positive subsets. For co-occurrence clustering, repertoires with fewer than 30,000 or more than 120,000 public chains were excluded, along with roughly 5 repertoires with anomalous nucleotide sharing. TCRdb's version of the immuneACCESS table is confined to in-frame rearrangements and falls short of the full clone set. An unresolved V gene accounts for under half of the shortfall where checked; the remainder is of unknown origin. For V, J and clone size, that table is used; D and trimming come from the DNA. The sample contains roughly 160,000 clones, 80% to 90% of them found a single time. Jointly, the top ten make up roughly 7.5% of the sample.

In total, 630 or so healthy bone marrow donors made up the cohort. At the time of sampling, all cohort members were nominally healthy, though unrecorded immune exposures were likely present. The donor tested CMV seropositive and was one of the 289 seropositive cohort members. Each donor provided a peripheral blood sample, and peripheral blood mononuclear cells were used for TCR beta sequencing. The Qiagen DNeasy Blood Extraction Kit was used to extract genomic DNA from the blood cell samples. The receptor chain draws on TRBV28 and TRBJ1-2; the D gene assignment is ambiguous. This clonotype was sampled from a woman aged 30 to 39 in good health and CMV-seropositive. Sequenced: PBMCs. The nucleotides read TGTGCCAGCAGTTTTGGCGCAGGTGGCGGCTACACCTTC. Its protein is CASSFGAGGGYTF.